The rows below give T cell receptor beta chains drawn from one sample of a study of response to subunit inactivated influenza vaccine. TCRdb processed the RT-PCR reads anew with MiXCR; each CDR3 protein has one entry. The table includes roughly 760,000 distinct CDR3 sequences, about 20% detected once. The sequences come from PBMCs from blood, collected around 5 days after vaccination. The source is a man aged 50 or older who received an inactivated influenza vaccine. The CDR3 runs from the conserved cysteine through the conserved F or W. D genes are given only for firm matches. The size of a clone is reported for some rows only, either as once, few or many, or as a class for expanded clones.

d_gene: NA
j_gene: TRBJ1-2
len: 13
v_gene: TRBV18
abundance: NA
CDR3aa: CASSQAGTYGYTF
CDR3nt: TGTGCCAGCTCACAGGCAGGGACCTATGGCTACACCTTC

d_gene: NA
j_gene: TRBJ1-5
len: 12
v_gene: TRBV6-1
abundance: few
CDR3aa: CASSEFTQPQHF
CDR3nt: TGTGCCAGCAGTGAATTCACTCAGCCCCAGCATTTT

d_gene: NA
j_gene: TRBJ2-5
len: 14
v_gene: TRBV7-9
abundance: NA
CDR3aa: CASSSHLQRETQYF
CDR3nt: TGTGCCAGCAGCTCGCATTTGCAGCGAGAGACCCAGTACTTC

d_gene: NA
j_gene: TRBJ1-5
len: 13
v_gene: TRBV12-3/TRBV12-4
abundance: NA
CDR3aa: CASSPVGRQPQHF
CDR3nt: TGTGCCAGCAGCCCAGTGGGGCGGCAGCCCCAGCATTTT

d_gene: NA
j_gene: TRBJ2-1
len: 15
v_gene: TRBV29-1
abundance: few
CDR3aa: CSVDGGSSTYNEQFF
CDR3nt: TGCAGCGTTGACGGTGGGAGTAGCACCTACAATGAGCAGTTCTTC

d_gene: TRBD1
j_gene: TRBJ2-1
len: 12
v_gene: TRBV25-1
abundance: NA
CDR3aa: CASSATGTGQFF
CDR3nt: TGTGCCAGCAGTGCCACCGGGACAGGGCAGTTCTTC

d_gene: NA
j_gene: TRBJ2-7
len: 15
v_gene: TRBV14
abundance: NA
CDR3aa: CASSPNFRGRYEQYF
CDR3nt: TGTGCCAGCAGCCCAAATTTCAGGGGAAGATACGAGCAGTACTTC

d_gene: NA
j_gene: TRBJ2-1
len: 15
v_gene: TRBV7-9
abundance: many
CDR3aa: CASSLLGGVHNEQFF
CDR3nt: TGTGCCAGCAGCTTACTAGGTGGCGTCCACAATGAGCAGTTCTTC

d_gene: NA
j_gene: TRBJ2-7
len: 16
v_gene: TRBV12-3/TRBV12-4
abundance: few
CDR3aa: CASSLSTGTRTYEQYF
CDR3nt: TGTGCCAGCAGTTTGTCAACCGGGACACGTACTTACGAGCAGTACTTC

d_gene: TRBD1
j_gene: TRBJ1-1
len: 13
v_gene: TRBV6-2/TRBV6-3
abundance: NA
CDR3aa: CATNRGVRTEAFF
CDR3nt: TGTGCCACAAACAGGGGGGTAAGGACTGAAGCTTTCTTT

d_gene: NA
j_gene: TRBJ1-5
len: 14
v_gene: TRBV7-9
abundance: few
CDR3aa: CASSLDTVLQPQHF
CDR3nt: TGTGCCAGCAGCTTAGACACGGTGCTTCAGCCCCAGCATTTT

d_gene: NA
j_gene: TRBJ2-4
len: 14
v_gene: TRBV6-5
abundance: NA
CDR3aa: CASSNWGAKNIQYF
CDR3nt: TGTGCCAGCAGTAACTGGGGAGCCAAAAACATTCAGTACTTC

d_gene: TRBD1
j_gene: TRBJ1-2
len: 13
v_gene: TRBV20-1
abundance: NA
CDR3aa: CSTRQGIGDGYTF
CDR3nt: TGCAGTACGCGACAGGGGATCGGTGATGGCTACACCTTC

d_gene: TRBD1
j_gene: TRBJ2-2
len: 15
v_gene: TRBV6-5
abundance: few
CDR3aa: CASSYGTGYTGELFF
CDR3nt: TGTGCCAGCAGTTACGGGACAGGGTACACCGGGGAGCTGTTTTTT

d_gene: NA
j_gene: TRBJ2-7
len: 13
v_gene: TRBV13
abundance: few
CDR3aa: CASSFVGNHEQYF
CDR3nt: TGTGCCAGCAGCTTCGTAGGGAACCACGAGCAGTACTTC

d_gene: TRBD2
j_gene: TRBJ2-1
len: 16
v_gene: TRBV9
abundance: NA
CDR3aa: CASSVRTAGGVNEQFF
CDR3nt: TGTGCCAGCAGCGTAAGGACCGCGGGGGGAGTCAATGAGCAGTTCTTC

d_gene: TRBD2
j_gene: TRBJ2-1
len: 16
v_gene: TRBV27
abundance: NA
CDR3aa: CASRTLERGIYNEQFF
CDR3nt: TGTGCCAGCAGGACTTTAGAGCGGGGGATCTACAATGAGCAGTTCTTC

d_gene: NA
j_gene: TRBJ2-2
len: 15
v_gene: TRBV5-1
abundance: NA
CDR3aa: CASSSGVLNTGELFF
CDR3nt: TGCGCCAGCAGTTCCGGGGTTTTGAACACCGGGGAGCTGTTTTTT

d_gene: TRBD1
j_gene: TRBJ2-1
len: 17
v_gene: TRBV10-3
abundance: NA
CDR3aa: CAISGLRQGGLNNEQFF
CDR3nt: TGTGCCATCAGTGGATTAAGACAGGGGGGATTAAACAATGAGCAGTTCTTC

d_gene: TRBD2
j_gene: TRBJ2-3
len: 15
v_gene: TRBV7-9
abundance: NA
CDR3aa: CASSVISGSKDTQYF
CDR3nt: TGTGCCAGCAGCGTTATTAGCGGGAGCAAGGATACGCAGTATTTT

d_gene: TRBD1
j_gene: TRBJ2-7
len: 16
v_gene: TRBV6-5
abundance: NA
CDR3aa: CASSYSGTGGFYEQYF
CDR3nt: TGTGCCAGCAGTTACTCGGGGACAGGGGGTTTCTACGAGCAGTACTTC

d_gene: TRBD1
j_gene: TRBJ2-2
len: 14
v_gene: TRBV12-3/TRBV12-4
abundance: NA
CDR3aa: CASTQRQGAGELFF
CDR3nt: TGTGCCAGCACCCAAAGACAGGGGGCTGGGGAGCTGTTTTTT

d_gene: NA
j_gene: TRBJ1-1
len: 15
v_gene: TRBV12-3/TRBV12-4
abundance: many
CDR3aa: CASSLAGARNTEAFF
CDR3nt: TGTGCCAGCAGTTTAGCGGGGGCGCGGAACACTGAAGCTTTCTTT

d_gene: NA
j_gene: TRBJ2-1
len: 15
v_gene: TRBV9
abundance: few
CDR3aa: CASSVEVGAYNEQFF
CDR3nt: TGTGCCAGCAGCGTAGAGGTAGGGGCCTACAATGAGCAGTTCTTC

d_gene: NA
j_gene: TRBJ2-7
len: 14
v_gene: TRBV5-1
abundance: few
CDR3aa: CASSLYITGNEQYF
CDR3nt: TGCGCCAGCAGCTTGTATATAACAGGGAACGAGCAGTACTTC

d_gene: NA
j_gene: TRBJ1-1
len: 14
v_gene: TRBV30
abundance: NA
CDR3aa: CAWTHYGKGTEAFF
CDR3nt: TGTGCCTGGACCCATTACGGGAAGGGCACTGAAGCTTTCTTT

d_gene: NA
j_gene: TRBJ2-4
len: 19
v_gene: TRBV15
abundance: NA
CDR3aa: CATSRERGGGGLAKNIQYF
CDR3nt: TGTGCCACCAGCAGGGAGAGAGGTGGGGGAGGCCTAGCCAAAAACATTCAGTACTTC

d_gene: TRBD1
j_gene: TRBJ1-1
len: 15
v_gene: TRBV20-1
abundance: many
CDR3aa: CSASGTGELNTEAFF
CDR3nt: TGCAGTGCTAGTGGGACAGGGGAATTGAACACTGAAGCTTTCTTT

d_gene: NA
j_gene: TRBJ2-6
len: 16
v_gene: TRBV6-1
abundance: few
CDR3aa: CASSADRQSGANVLTF
CDR3nt: TGTGCCAGCAGTGCCGACCGTCAGTCTGGGGCCAACGTCCTGACTTTC

d_gene: NA
j_gene: TRBJ2-3
len: 14
v_gene: TRBV20-1
abundance: NA
CDR3aa: CSASGRSSTDTQYF
CDR3nt: TGCAGTGCTAGTGGAAGATCTAGCACAGATACGCAGTATTTT

d_gene: NA
j_gene: TRBJ1-1
len: 13
v_gene: TRBV28
abundance: NA
CDR3aa: CASILQGFTEAFF
CDR3nt: TGTGCCAGCATTCTACAGGGCTTCACTGAAGCTTTCTTT

d_gene: TRBD1
j_gene: TRBJ1-1
len: 16
v_gene: TRBV12-3/TRBV12-4
abundance: NA
CDR3aa: CASSFLMGQPGTEAFF
CDR3nt: TGTGCCAGCAGTTTCCTTATGGGACAGCCGGGCACTGAAGCTTTCTTT

d_gene: NA
j_gene: TRBJ2-1
len: 16
v_gene: TRBV7-2
abundance: NA
CDR3aa: CASRPGTMSSYNEQFF
CDR3nt: TGTGCCAGCAGACCCGGGACCATGAGCTCCTACAATGAGCAGTTCTTC

d_gene: TRBD2
j_gene: TRBJ2-7
len: 16
v_gene: TRBV27
abundance: NA
CDR3aa: CASRILAGGLNDEQYF
CDR3nt: TGTGCCAGCAGGATACTAGCGGGAGGACTCAATGACGAGCAGTACTTC

d_gene: NA
j_gene: TRBJ2-1
len: 14
v_gene: TRBV20-1
abundance: few
CDR3aa: CSASRGGGYNEQFF
CDR3nt: TGCAGTGCTAGTCGTGGGGGCGGCTACAATGAGCAGTTCTTC

d_gene: NA
j_gene: TRBJ1-4
len: 14
v_gene: TRBV12-3/TRBV12-4
abundance: few
CDR3aa: CASRRTFTNEKLFF
CDR3nt: TGTGCCAGCAGGAGGACATTTACTAATGAAAAACTGTTTTTT

d_gene: TRBD1
j_gene: TRBJ1-6
len: 17
v_gene: TRBV5-1
abundance: NA
CDR3aa: CASSFGTGLRGNSPLHF
CDR3nt: TGCGCCAGCAGCTTCGGGACAGGATTACGCGGTAATTCACCCCTCCACTTT

d_gene: NA
j_gene: TRBJ2-6
len: 20
v_gene: TRBV6-2/TRBV6-3
abundance: few
CDR3aa: CASSYSIGLAISSGANVLTF
CDR3nt: TGTGCCAGCAGTTACTCGATAGGGCTAGCGATTTCCTCTGGGGCCAACGTCCTGACTTTC

d_gene: NA
j_gene: TRBJ2-3
len: 14
v_gene: TRBV2
abundance: NA
CDR3aa: CASIPGGITDTQYF
CDR3nt: TGTGCCAGCATCCCGGGGGGCATCACAGATACGCAGTATTTT

d_gene: TRBD2
j_gene: TRBJ2-1
len: 16
v_gene: TRBV7-2
abundance: few
CDR3aa: CASSLSAASGRYEQFF
CDR3nt: TGTGCCAGCAGCTTAAGCGCGGCTAGCGGGAGATATGAGCAGTTCTTC

d_gene: TRBD1
j_gene: TRBJ2-7
len: 13
v_gene: TRBV20-1
abundance: NA
CDR3aa: CSGTDRTDYEQYF
CDR3nt: TGCAGTGGCACGGACAGGACCGACTACGAGCAGTACTTC

d_gene: NA
j_gene: TRBJ2-1
len: 15
v_gene: TRBV25-1
abundance: NA
CDR3aa: CASIPGRGSYNEQFF
CDR3nt: TGTGCCAGCATTCCCGGAAGGGGGTCCTACAATGAGCAGTTCTTC

d_gene: NA
j_gene: TRBJ2-7
len: 11
v_gene: TRBV18
abundance: NA
CDR3aa: CASASRGEQYF
CDR3nt: TGTGCCAGCGCCTCACGTGGCGAGCAGTACTTC

d_gene: NA
j_gene: TRBJ1-5
len: 14
v_gene: TRBV7-2
abundance: many
CDR3aa: CASSLVRGAKPQHF
CDR3nt: TGTGCCAGCAGCTTAGTTCGGGGCGCGAAGCCCCAGCATTTT

d_gene: NA
j_gene: TRBJ1-1
len: 13
v_gene: TRBV10-3
abundance: NA
CDR3aa: CAIGDRPGTEAFF
CDR3nt: TGTGCAATCGGTGACAGGCCGGGGACTGAAGCTTTCTTT

d_gene: NA
j_gene: TRBJ1-2
len: 13
v_gene: TRBV10-3
abundance: NA
CDR3aa: CAISVRGSYGYTF
CDR3nt: TGTGCCATCAGTGTTCGGGGGTCATATGGCTACACCTTC

d_gene: NA
j_gene: TRBJ2-3
len: 12
v_gene: TRBV20-1
abundance: many
CDR3aa: CRAEGGTDTQYF
CDR3nt: TGCAGAGCTGAGGGGGGCACAGATACGCAGTATTTT

d_gene: TRBD2
j_gene: TRBJ2-1
len: 15
v_gene: TRBV7-6
abundance: NA
CDR3aa: CASSWGGTGVHEQFF
CDR3nt: TGTGCCAGCTCCTGGGGAGGGACCGGGGTCCATGAGCAGTTCTTC

d_gene: TRBD1
j_gene: TRBJ2-7
len: 17
v_gene: TRBV29-1
abundance: NA
CDR3aa: CSVEDWGQSHLSYEQYF
CDR3nt: TGCAGCGTTGAAGATTGGGGACAGTCCCATCTTTCCTACGAGCAGTACTTC

d_gene: NA
j_gene: TRBJ2-7
len: 13
v_gene: TRBV12-3/TRBV12-4
abundance: many
CDR3aa: CASSLTTLPEQYF
CDR3nt: TGTGCCAGCAGCCTGACCACCCTTCCCGAGCAGTACTTC

d_gene: NA
j_gene: TRBJ2-2
len: 12
v_gene: TRBV30
abundance: NA
CDR3aa: CAWRQYTGELFF
CDR3nt: TGTGCCTGGCGACAGTACACCGGGGAGCTGTTTTTT

d_gene: TRBD1
j_gene: TRBJ1-1
len: 15
v_gene: TRBV20-1
abundance: NA
CDR3aa: CSADLRGQGDTEAFF
CDR3nt: TGCAGTGCCGATTTAAGGGGACAGGGGGACACTGAAGCTTTCTTT

d_gene: TRBD1
j_gene: TRBJ1-1
len: 16
v_gene: TRBV4-3
abundance: few
CDR3aa: CASSRGTGVVNTEAFF
CDR3nt: TGCGCCAGCAGCCGCGGGACAGGGGTCGTGAACACTGAAGCTTTCTTT

d_gene: NA
j_gene: TRBJ2-5
len: 13
v_gene: TRBV20-1
abundance: NA
CDR3aa: CSARQGTQETQYF
CDR3nt: TGCAGTGCTAGGCAGGGAACCCAAGAGACCCAGTACTTC

d_gene: NA
j_gene: TRBJ2-5
len: 15
v_gene: TRBV3-1
abundance: once
CDR3aa: CASSQNHRGEETQYF
CDR3nt: TGTGCCAGCAGCCAAAATCACCGCGGGGAGGAGACCCAGTACTTC

d_gene: NA
j_gene: TRBJ1-5
len: 13
v_gene: TRBV12-3/TRBV12-4
abundance: few
CDR3aa: CASSLEEGQPQHF
CDR3nt: TGTGCCAGCAGTTTAGAAGAAGGTCAGCCCCAGCATTTT

d_gene: TRBD1
j_gene: TRBJ2-3
len: 15
v_gene: TRBV27
abundance: NA
CDR3aa: CASSLRDRATDTQYF
CDR3nt: TGTGCCAGCAGTTTACGGGACAGGGCCACAGATACGCAGTATTTT